Described below is a single TCR beta chain sequence and its context. Its antigen is not known. This specimen belongs to a study of vaccination effects on CD4 cells after COVID-19. At the level of the study: There were two convalescent patients who gave samples 16 days and one week before vaccination. General observations from the study: Late after vaccination, infection- and vaccine-induced clones showed marked clonal contraction. New vaccine-induced clones dominated convalescents' post-vaccine spike-reactive clones.

Antigen-specific CD4+ T cells were expanded with viral peptide pools in the ViraFEST assay before sequencing. Subsequent to ten to eleven days of culture, CD4+ T cells were isolated. The infection with SARS-CoV-2 (confirmed by PCR) occurred in this person between March and December 2020. IL-2 medium was substituted for half the medium on days 3 and 7. The repertoire was sequenced with immunoSEQ multiplex PCR; TCRdb's copy has only in-frame clones and lacks some. The table lists 55,000 to 90,000 clones, 65% to 85% of them singletons, with around 4.6% in the top ten. This CDR3 comprises 19 residues. Germline V gives CDR1 SGHVS, CDR2 FNYEAQ. J was trimmed by 2 bases and V by 2 bases; bases with no gene match: 7.

Material: CD4+ T cells from PBMCs cultured with HIV peptides, obtained before COVID-19 vaccination. Subset indicated: HIV-1 Nef peptide pool negative control/reference culture. This sequence originates from a human donor who had a prior SARS-CoV-2 infection. The chain links TRBV7-6 to TRBJ2-3; 16 positions match TRBD2. This CDR3 reads CASSLTGTSGGGVTDTQYF. The CDR3 region has the DNA TGTGCCAGCAGCTTAACCGGGACTAGCGGGGGGGGAGTCACAGATACGCAGTATTTT. Filled out from reference TRBV7-6 and TRBJ2-3, the complete variable domain reads GAGVSQSPRYKVTKRGQDVALRCDPISGHVSLYWYRQALGQGPEFLTYFNYEAQQDKSGLPNDRFSAERPEGSISTLTIQRTEQRDSAMYRCASSLTGTSGGGVTDTQYFGPGTRLTVL.